Below, 27 T cell receptor beta chains from the same sample are listed, as sequenced in a study of CD8+ T cells in alopecia areata. Isolated RNA was reverse transcribed into cDNA used as the sequencing template. The data were produced by immunoSEQ multiplex PCR, yet TCRdb's version contains in-frame clones alone and is incomplete. The sample includes around 140,000 clones, around 49% of them seen just once. The starting material was CD8+ T cells sorted from blood, obtained at week 0. The origin of the receptors is a human donor with alopecia areata.

V and J are TRBV27 and TRBJ1-1; D not certain. V was cut by 3 bases and J by 1 base, with 6 bases left in between. In germline, CDR1 is MNHEY, CDR2 SMNVEV (reference sequence). The CDR3 covers 13 residues. The CDR3 DNA is TGTGCCAGCAGTTTTGGCAAGAACACTGAAGCTTTCTTT. Translation gives CASSFGKNTEAFF.

The sample holds one count of this clone. The chain has TRBV29-1 and TRBJ2-3; perhaps TRBD2 as D (7 bases). The CDR3 runs to 14 residues. The V and J ends lost 6 bases and 2 bases respectively, with 15 bases between them. The V gene's germline CDR1 is SQVTM and CDR2 ANQGSEA. This CDR3 reads CSVGRGDYTDTQYF. CDR3 nucleotide sequence: TGCAGCGTGGGGAGGGGGGATTACACAGATACGCAGTATTTT.

V and J are TRBV6-5 and TRBJ2-7, with no clear D. Germline V gene sequence: CDR1 MNHEY, CDR2 SVGAGI. The CDR3 has 13 amino acids. V dropped 0 bases and J dropped 1 base, with 4 bases sitting between them. The CDR3 is CASSYSPSYEQYF. The DNA for the CDR3 is TGTGCCAGCAGTTACTCACCTTCCTACGAGCAGTACTTC.

The chain couples TRBV11-2 to TRBJ1-2, with D perhaps TRBD1 (5 bases). Between the trimmed V and J ends, which lost 6 bases and 3 bases, there was a span of 14 bases. This CDR3 region has 14 residues. Germline assignment: CDR1 SGHAT and CDR2 FQNNGV. The CDR3 loop is CASRPSGIHYGYTF. In DNA, the CDR3 is TGTGCCAGCAGGCCCTCAGGGATTCACTATGGCTACACCTTC.

This clone was seen a few times. The V gene is TRBV11-2, the J gene TRBJ2-3; no firm D call. The germline CDR1 and CDR2 sequences are SGHAT and FQNNGV. V lost 1 base and J 1 base, leaving 6 bases between the germline ends. The CDR3 has 14 amino acids. The CDR3 bases are TGTGCCAGCAGCTTAGTCGCCCGCACAGATACGCAGTATTTT. This encodes CASSLVARTDTQYF.

The rearrangement uses TRBV5-8 and TRBJ2-1; 7 bases are shared with TRBD2. Germline V gene sequence: CDR1 SGHTS, CDR2 YDEGEE. CDR3 size: 15 residues. V shed 4 bases and J 3 bases; nucleotides not matched to a gene: 7. This CDR3 is CASSPQPGGYNEQFF. In DNA, the CDR3 is TGTGCCAGCAGCCCCCAGCCGGGGGGCTACAATGAGCAGTTCTTC.

V and J are TRBV5-1 and TRBJ2-1; no firm D call. V lost 4 bases, J lost 8 bases, and 19 bases lay in between. Germline CDR1 SGHRS, CDR2 YFSETQ. The CDR3 totals 15 residues. The CDR3 DNA reads as TGCGCCAGCAGCCCTCTAGGACCACTTGTTCATGAGCAGTTCTTC. Translated, it gives CASSPLGPLVHEQFF.

The rearrangement links TRBV7-9 to TRBJ2-7; 9 positions agree with TRBD1. The trim removed 6 bases at V and 1 base at J, leaving 1 base unmatched. Germline V gives CDR1 SEHNR, CDR2 FQNEAQ (reference sequence). This CDR3 contains 13 residues. The CDR3 DNA is TGTGCCAGCAGGGACAGGGGTTCCTACGAGCAGTACTTC. Translation gives CASRDRGSYEQYF.

The chain carries TRBV15 and TRBJ1-2; unclear D gene. V shed 0 bases and J shed 2 bases, with 10 bases lying between them. This CDR3 is built from 15 residues. CDR1 is LNHNV, CDR2 YYDKDF, per germline (reference sequence). The CDR3 here is CATSRDARPNYGYTF. In DNA, the CDR3 is TGTGCCACCAGCAGAGACGCCAGGCCAAACTATGGCTACACCTTC.

This chain links TRBV30 with TRBJ1-2; D is perhaps TRBD1 (5 bases). V was pared by 1 base and J by 6 bases, with 12 bases between. CDR1 GTSNPN and CDR2 SVGIG come from the germline V gene (reference sequence). The CDR3 spans 13 residues. This chain's CDR3 is CAWSAGQGDGYTF. The CDR3 region has the DNA TGTGCCTGGAGTGCTGGGCAGGGAGATGGCTACACCTTC.

The chain's CDR3 is CASSGVSQETQYF. The CDR3 region has the DNA TGTGCCAGCAGTGGGGTCAGCCAAGAGACCCAGTACTTC. V usage is TRBV2 and J usage is TRBJ2-5; D remains ambiguous. Trimming removed 4 bases at V and 1 base at J, with 7 bases between. From germline, CDR1 is SNHLY and CDR2 FYNNEI. The CDR3 consists of 13 residues.

The genes are TRBV27 and TRBJ2-2; no reliable D call. V was trimmed by 0 bases and J by 0 bases, leaving 5 bases between them. Germline-derived CDR1 and CDR2 are MNHEY and SMNVEV (reference sequence). This CDR3 has 15 amino acids. The DNA of the CDR3 is TGTGCCAGCAGTTTATCTGCGACGAACACCGGGGAGCTGTTTTTT. Protein: CASSLSATNTGELFF.

The chain carries TRBV5-6 and TRBJ2-3, with D tentatively TRBD2 (7 bases). V was shortened by 0 bases and J by 4 bases, with 12 bases between the two germline ends. CDR3 length: 15 amino acids. Germline V gives CDR1 SGHDT, CDR2 YYEEEE. The CDR3 DNA reads as TGTGCCAGCAGCTTGGCCGCGGGGGCGGCAGATACGCAGTATTTT. Protein sequence: CASSLAAGAADTQYF.

The V gene is TRBV12-5, the J gene TRBJ2-7, with 7 positions matching TRBD2. The germline V gene encodes CDR1 LGHNT and CDR2 FRNRAP. V trimming: 6 bases; J trimming: 7 bases; junction bases outside the gene matches: 12. The CDR3 extends over 14 amino acids. CDR3 nucleotides: TGTGCTAGTGGCGGAGCGGGGATCCTGGGGGAGCAGTACTTC. It translates to CASGGAGILGEQYF.

The chain's CDR3 is CASNIMGSDTQYF. The CDR3 DNA is TGTGCCAGCAATATTATGGGTTCCGATACGCAGTATTTT. V gene TRBV6-5 combines with J gene TRBJ2-3; unclear D gene. The CDR3 has 13 residues. The V and J ends lost 7 bases and 6 bases respectively, with 14 bases between them. The germline gives CDR1 MNHEY, CDR2 SVGAGI.

The table lists this clone with a few counts. V usage is TRBV6-6 and J usage is TRBJ2-2; no reliable D call. V was pared by 4 bases and J by 0 bases, with 6 bases between. CDR1 and CDR2 (germline): MNHNY, SVGAGI (reference sequence). CDR3 length: 14 amino acids. This CDR3 reads CASSFGPNTGELFF. The CDR3 DNA is TGTGCCAGCAGTTTTGGACCGAACACCGGGGAGCTGTTTTTT.

This clone was observed once. This chain uses TRBV12-5 with TRBJ2-5; possible D gene TRBD2, 6 bases. V was trimmed by 7 bases and J by 4 bases, leaving 25 bases between them. The germline V gene has CDR1 LGHNT and CDR2 FRNRAP. This CDR3 spans 17 amino acids. The DNA of the CDR3 is TGTGCTAGTGCCACTAGGAGTGGCGCGGGGTCCAGAGAGACCCAGTACTTC. Amino acids: CASATRSGAGSRETQYF. The full variable domain, rest sourced from reference TRBV12-5 and TRBJ2-5, is DARVTQTPRHKVTEMGQEVTMRCQPILGHNTVFWYRQTMMQGLELLAYFRNRAPLDDSGMPKDRFSAEMPDATLATLKIQPSEPRDSAVYFCASATRSGAGSRETQYFGPGTRLLVL.

The J gene is TRBJ1-4, the V gene TRBV29-1; TRBD1 matches at 7 bases. Germline V gene lookup returns CDR1 SQVTM and CDR2 ANQGSEA. V shed 7 bases, J shed 8 bases, and the junction held 7 bases outside the gene matches. The CDR3 spans 12 residues. CDR3 nucleotide sequence: TGCAGCGCCACAGGGGAGGGAGAAAAACTGTTTTTT. Translating it yields CSATGEGEKLFF.

V gene TRBV9 combines with J gene TRBJ2-7; possible D gene TRBD1, 5 bases. Germline values: CDR1 SGDLS, CDR2 YYNGEE. This CDR3 is built from 16 residues. The V and J ends lost 4 bases and 6 bases respectively, with 23 bases between them. CDR3 DNA: TGTGCCAGCAGCCCCCAGGGCTCGGGCCGTTCCCGCGAGCAGTACTTC. Protein sequence: CASSPQGSGRSREQYF.

This sequence joins TRBV30 and TRBJ2-7; no definite D call. CDR3 length equals 12 residues. V lost 4 bases, J lost 4 bases, and 11 bases lay in between. CDR1 GTSNPN and CDR2 SVGIG come from the germline V gene (reference sequence). CDR3 DNA: TGTGCCTGGAACCGGCGGCGGTACGAGCAGTACTTC. Translating gives CAWNRRRYEQYF.

The genes are TRBV27 and TRBJ1-5; perhaps TRBD1 as D (5 bases). This CDR3 has 15 residues. CDR1 and CDR2 (germline): MNHEY, SMNVEV (reference sequence). V lost 6 bases and J 6 bases, leaving 18 bases between the germline ends. The CDR3 region has the DNA TGTGCCAGCAGCACGGGAATGGGGGGTATTCAGCCCCAGCATTTT. Translating it yields CASSTGMGGIQPQHF.

This sequence joins TRBV5-6 and TRBJ2-3; possible D gene TRBD1, 5 bases. The ends were cut back, 4 bases at V and 2 bases at J, with 8 bases in the middle. CDR1 and CDR2 (germline): SGHDT, YYEEEE. CDR3 length: 13 residues. In DNA form, the CDR3 reads TGTGCCAGCAGCGACAGCCTCACAGATACGCAGTATTTT. Amino acid sequence: CASSDSLTDTQYF.

This clone was picked up a small number of times. This chain joins TRBV25-1 and TRBJ2-5; 10 positions agree with TRBD1. Germline-derived CDR1 and CDR2 are MGHDK and SYGVNS. The CDR3 covers 14 residues. V lost 3 bases and J lost 5; bases outside the gene matches: 3. CDR3 coding DNA: TGTGCCAGCAGTGAGGGACAGGGGTGGGAGACCCAGTACTTC. Translation gives CASSEGQGWETQYF.

The genes are TRBV7-3 and TRBJ1-5; 10 bases map to TRBD1. The germline gives CDR1 SGHTA, CDR2 FQGTGA. The V and J ends lost 5 bases and 3 bases, in that order; junction bases with no gene match: 7. This CDR3 is 16 amino acids long. The CDR3 spells CASSQGQGKDNQPQHF. The CDR3 DNA sequence: TGTGCCAGCAGCCAGGGACAGGGGAAGGACAATCAGCCCCAGCATTTT.

This clone was seen more than once but under ten times. The chain couples TRBV29-1 to TRBJ2-2, with D uncertain. CDR1 is SQVTM and CDR2 is ANQGSEA in the germline V gene. V was cut by 5 bases and J by 7 bases, with 11 bases left in between. The CDR3 loop spans 12 amino acids. The CDR3 loop is CSVLIIGGELFF. Written as DNA, the CDR3 is TGCAGCGTTCTGATAATTGGCGGGGAGCTGTTTTTT.

This clone was seen a handful of times. V gene TRBV11-2 combines with J gene TRBJ2-7, with D maybe TRBD1 (6 bases). Germline CDR1 and CDR2: SGHAT and FQNNGV. V was clipped by 5 bases and J by 5 bases, with 10 bases between them. The CDR3 runs 12 residues. The CDR3 region is CASSHTGNEQYF. CDR3 nucleotides: TGTGCCAGCAGCCACACAGGGAACGAGCAGTACTTC. Drawing the rest from reference TRBV11-2 and TRBJ2-7, the complete variable domain is EAGVAQSPRYKIIEKRQSVAFWCNPISGHATLYWYQQILGQGPKLLIQFQNNGVVDDSQLPKDRFSAERLKGVDSTLKIQPAKLEDSAVYLCASSHTGNEQYFGPGTRLTVT.

This clone was seen only a few times. The rearrangement uses TRBV6-5 and TRBJ2-3; unclear D gene. Germline V gene lookup returns CDR1 MNHEY and CDR2 SVGAGI. The CDR3 contains 14 residues. The V end was cut by 0 bases, the J end by 9 bases, with 13 bases between. The CDR3 region has the DNA TGTGCCAGCAGTTACTCCGGCGACGTCGACACGCAGTATTTT. Translated, it gives CASSYSGDVDTQYF.